The source of this T cell receptor beta chain is a study of blood T cell repertoires in COVID-19. Study details: Acute and convalescent COVID-19 specimens originated in the United States, Italy and Spain. Sources were T cells, B-cell-depleted T cells, or PBMCs; the material itself was cDNA or gDNA.

Cohort allocation depended upon clinical history that participants reported. The CDR3 has 15 amino acids. The J segment lost 7 bases and the V segment lost 8 bases, leaving 8 bases of the junction unmatched. CDR1 and CDR2 from the germline V gene are LGHDT and YNNKEL (reference sequence). Libraries were prepared by immunoSEQ multiplex PCR; TCRdb keeps only in-frame clonotypes and omits some of them. The sample carries more than 150,000 clones, roughly 83% recorded once. This chain joins TRBV3-1 (or the pseudogene TRBV3-2) and TRBJ2-1; 13 bases line up with TRBD2. Material: PBMCs or T cells enriched from blood (not recorded which). This sequence was found in a woman between 55 and 75 years old who had recovered from COVID-19. CDR3 sequence reads: CASSNPGLAGNEQFF. In nucleotides, the CDR3 is TGTGCCAGCTCGAACCCGGGACTAGCGGGAAATGAGCAGTTCTTC.